This T cell receptor (beta chain) emerged from a study of blood T cell repertoires in COVID-19. Study details: Sample material is recorded as cDNA or gDNA derived from T cells, B-cell-depleted T cells, or PBMCs.

This CDR3 is 15 amino acids long. Germline-derived CDR1 and CDR2 are SGHTA and FQGNSA. Trimming took off 1 base at V and 2 bases at J, with 8 bases between the two ends. Original processing methods: Amplified reference gene primers provided the basis for estimating nucleated cell counts. The method was immunoSEQ multiplex PCR; TCRdb's version includes in-frame clones alone and lacks a portion of them. Clone size and the V and J calls come from that table; the DNA yielded D and trimming. Among about 64,000 clones listed, around nine tenths were seen once. This clone was observed a single time. Input material: peripheral blood. This sequence originates from a man between 65 and 85 years old with acute or convalescent COVID-19. The chain combines TRBV7-2 with TRBJ1-4, with TRBD1 as a possible D gene (6 bases). CDR3: CASSLVRGTNEKLFF. CDR3 DNA sequence: TGTGCCAGCAGCTTAGTGAGGGGGACTAATGAAAAACTGTTTTTT.